The 21 T cell receptor beta chains given below trace back to one sample, sequenced in a study of T cell clonality in common variable immunodeficiency. Only in-frame clones appear in the TCRdb table, and some are missing; sequencing was by immunoSEQ multiplex PCR. This repertoire holds some 19,000 clones, and none appear only once. No antigen has been identified for these receptors. Whole-study results and caveats: Common variable immunodeficiency TCR beta sequences reportedly had fewer deletions and N-nucleotide insertions.

The sequenced sample was peripheral blood mononuclear cells. The receptors shown here come from a human donor with common variable immunodeficiency.

This clone was counted at least ten times. The read terminates 3 residues ahead of where the CDR3 ends, so the germline J gene completes it. The chain employs TRBV20-1 and TRBJ2-7; tentatively, D is TRBD2 (6 bases). V lost 4 bases and J lost 2, with 18 bases in between. The CDR3 is 15 residues long. The germline CDR1 and CDR2 sequences are DFQATT and SNEGSKA (reference sequence). The DNA read from the CDR3 is TGCAGTGCTAAACAACCCGGGACTGGGACCTACGAG. It translates to CSAKQPGTGTYE. The full CDR3 protein is CSAKQPGTGTYEQYF.

This clone was counted between two and nine times. The CDR3 is cut off 3 residues early in the read; its end comes from the germline J gene. The chain couples TRBV7-9 to TRBJ2-5; D gene unclear. Germline V lookup: CDR1 SEHNR, CDR2 FQNEAQ (reference sequence). The CDR3 runs 9 residues. V was cut by 10 bases and J by 5 bases, with 5 bases left in between. The sequenced part of the CDR3 DNA is TGTGCCACCGGGGAGACC. This sequence encodes CATGET. The full-length CDR3 reads as CATGETQYF.

The table lists this clone with a few counts. Other DNA variants within this sample encode the same CDR3. CDR3 protein: CASSITGPGTEAFF. The part of the CDR3 DNA that was read is TGTGCCAGTAGTATAACCGGTCCAGGCACTGAA. The chain combines TRBV19 with TRBJ1-1; D ambiguous. The read ends 3 residues shy of where the CDR3 ends; the end is completed using the germline J gene. The V gene's germline CDR1 is LNHDA and CDR2 SQIVND (reference sequence). The CDR3 sequence is 14 residues long. V was cut by 2 bases and J by 4 bases, with 11 bases left in between.

In this sample, this clone turned up many times. The observed sequence ends 3 residues before the CDR3 terminus, with the missing tail filled in from the germline J gene. J is TRBJ2-3 and V is TRBV20-1; 7 bases agree with TRBD2. From germline, CDR1 is DFQATT and CDR2 SNEGSKA (reference sequence). After removal of 6 bases from V and 3 bases from J, the junction contained 12 bases not matched to a gene. This CDR3 comprises 15 residues. CDR3 amino acids: CSAPLGLGRTDTQYF. The covered CDR3 bases are TGCAGTGCCCCCCTTGGACTAGGTCGGACAGATACG.

In the case of this clone: The CDR3 end falls 3 residues outside the read, so it is completed with the germline J gene. This chain connects TRBV7-9 to TRBJ2-5, with no clear D. The germline V gene encodes CDR1 SEHNR and CDR2 FQNEAQ (reference sequence). This CDR3 region has 12 residues. V shed 4 bases and J shed 5 bases, with 8 bases lying between them. CDR3 residues: CASSYNRETQYF. Incomplete CDR3 DNA: TGTGCCAGCAGCTATAACCGGGAGACC.

This clone was seen many times. The read halts 3 residues ahead of the CDR3 end, with the missing end drawn from the germline J gene. The chain has TRBV7-4 and TRBJ2-2; TRBD2 might be the D (6 bases). CDR3 length equals 19 residues. Germline V gene data show CDR1 as SGHVT and CDR2 as SQSDAQ. V shed 0 bases and J shed 1 base, with 18 bases lying between them. CDR3 bases read: TGTGCCAGCAGCTTAGCTACCCATCCGCGGGGTGGGAACACCGGGGAG. Its protein product is CASSLATHPRGGNTGE. The complete CDR3 reads CASSLATHPRGGNTGELFF.

The DNA read from the CDR3 is TGTGCCAGCTCACCCTCATCCGGGACAGGGAACGAG. It is translated as CASSPSSGTGNE. The full CDR3 reads CASSPSSGTGNEQYF. The rearrangement joins TRBV18 to TRBJ2-7; the match to TRBD1 covers 9 bases. The read finishes 3 residues shy of the CDR3 end, and the germline J gene is used to complete it. J lost 5 bases, V lost 3 bases, and 8 bases had no gene match. This CDR3 is built from 15 residues. Per germline, CDR1 KGHSH and CDR2 LQKENI.

Concerning this clone: Read data end 3 residues before the CDR3 end; the end is taken from the germline J gene. The V call is TRBV30, the J call TRBJ2-7; 8 bases agree with TRBD1. Germline CDR1 is GTSNPN and CDR2 is SVGIG (reference sequence). CDR3 length equals 13 residues. The trim removed 7 bases at V and 4 bases at J, leaving 9 bases unmatched. This chain's CDR3 is CASTRTGLYEQYF. The DNA read from the CDR3 is TGTGCCTCAACAAGGACAGGGTTATACGAG.

Only a few counts were recorded for this clone. The read gets to within 3 residues of the CDR3 end, and the germline J gene fills in the rest. The rearrangement links TRBV19 to TRBJ1-1; TRBD1 is a possible D gene (5 bases). This CDR3 has 14 residues. The germline CDR1 and CDR2 sequences are LNHDA and SQIVND (reference sequence). Trimming pared 8 bases from V and 0 bases from J, leaving 13 bases between. The part of the CDR3 DNA that was read is TGTGCCAGTTCCCGACAGAAAATGAACACTGAA. It yields the protein CASSRQKMNTE. The entire CDR3 sequence reads CASSRQKMNTEAFF.

Of note for this clone: The read falls 3 residues short of the CDR3 end, and the missing part is taken from the germline J gene. V is TRBV6-2 or TRBV6-3 and J is TRBJ1-4; 8 bases line up with TRBD1. The CDR3 has 16 residues. The germline gives CDR1 MNHEY, CDR2 SVGEGT. After removal of 9 bases from V and 4 bases from J, the junction contained 13 bases not matched to a gene. CDR3 DNA, as far as it was read: TGTGCCAGACCCACTCGACAGGGGCCGGGTAATGAAAAA. Its protein product is CARPTRQGPGNEK. In full, the CDR3 reads CARPTRQGPGNEKLFF.

This clone was picked up many times. The sequence runs out 3 residues before the end of the CDR3; the remainder is reconstructed from the germline J gene. This rearrangement joins TRBV20-1 to TRBJ2-2; D is perhaps TRBD2 (6 bases). The V gene's germline CDR1 is DFQATT and CDR2 SNEGSKA (reference sequence). The germline V and J ends were trimmed by 1 base and 7 bases, with 10 bases remaining between them. This CDR3 spans 13 amino acids. The CDR3 sequence: CSARVRGIGELFF. CDR3 DNA (partial): TGCAGTGCTAGAGTACGGGGGATCGGGGAG.

With respect to this clone: With the read ending 3 residues before the CDR3 end, the germline J gene is used to fill in that end. The genes are TRBV6-2 or TRBV6-3 and TRBJ2-7; a possible D gene is TRBD1 (6 bases). This CDR3 contains 15 residues. In germline, CDR1 is MNHEY, CDR2 SVGEGT. V was pared by 5 bases and J by 5 bases, with 19 bases between. This CDR3 reads CASSRQELYGNEQYF. The part of the CDR3 DNA that was read is TGTGCCAGCAGTCGACAGGAATTATACGGCAACGAG.

Points on this clone: The read finishes 3 residues shy of the CDR3 end, and the germline J gene is used to complete it. J is TRBJ1-5 and V is TRBV19; TRBD1 matches at 7 bases. J lost 0 bases, V lost 0 bases, and 8 bases had no gene match. The CDR3 loop spans 18 amino acids. Germline CDR1 LNHDA, CDR2 SQIVND (reference sequence). The covered CDR3 bases are TGTGCCAGTAGTATAGAAAGGGGGACAGATTATAGCAATCAGCCC. It is translated as CASSIERGTDYSNQP. In full, the CDR3 is CASSIERGTDYSNQPQHF.

In this sample, this clone turned up a few times. The read finishes 3 residues shy of the CDR3 end, and the germline J gene is used to complete it. This sequence joins TRBV6-2 or TRBV6-3 and TRBJ1-6; no definite D call. The ends were cut back, 4 bases at V and 5 bases at J, with 15 bases in the middle. CDR3 length equals 16 residues. In germline, CDR1 is MNHEY, CDR2 SVGEGT. The sequenced CDR3 bases are TGTGCCAGCAGTTTCCTGCCGCAGACTAATAATTCACCC. Translated, it gives CASSFLPQTNNSP. The whole CDR3 sequence reads CASSFLPQTNNSPLHF.

Concerning this clone: The read is 3 residues too short to cover the CDR3 end, so that end is filled in from the germline J gene. The V and J genes are TRBV19 and TRBJ2-1, with D hard to call. CDR3 length: 12 residues. V lost 4 bases to trimming and J lost 7 bases, with 8 bases between them. Germline V lookup: CDR1 LNHDA, CDR2 SQIVND (reference sequence). The CDR3 bases that were read are TGTGCCAGTAGTACAGGAATAAATGAG. It encodes CASSTGINE. The full CDR3 protein reads CASSTGINEQFF.

As regards this clone: The CDR3 end lies 3 residues beyond the end of the read and is filled in from the germline J gene. The chain joins TRBV19 to TRBJ2-1, with TRBD1 matching over 7 bases. The CDR3 extends over 15 amino acids. Trimming took 1 base from V and 2 from J; bases not matched to a gene: 2. Germline V gene sequence: CDR1 LNHDA, CDR2 SQIVND (reference sequence). This CDR3 reads CASSIGQGAYNEQFF. The covered CDR3 bases are TGTGCCAGTAGTATAGGGCAGGGGGCCTACAATGAG.

For this clone: The CDR3 end lies 3 residues beyond the end of the read and is filled in from the germline J gene. V usage is TRBV5-1 and J usage is TRBJ1-1, with 9 bases that match TRBD1. V trimming: 4 bases; J trimming: 5 bases; junction bases outside the gene matches: 12. CDR1 and CDR2 from the germline V gene are SGHRS and YFSETQ. The CDR3 extends over 16 amino acids. The CDR3 sequence is CASSLGSGQGWTEAFF. CDR3 bases read: TGCGCCAGCAGCCTCGGGTCTGGACAGGGGTGGACTGAA.

This clone was detected only a few times. The read terminates 3 residues ahead of where the CDR3 ends, so the germline J gene completes it. The chain has TRBV6-2 or TRBV6-3 and TRBJ2-7; 10 bases fit TRBD2. The CDR3 runs 14 residues. The V and J ends lost 6 bases and 3 bases, in that order; junction bases with no gene match: 5. Germline values: CDR1 MNHEY, CDR2 SVGEGT. The CDR3 sequence: CASRPGLADYEQYF. The covered CDR3 bases are TGTGCCAGCAGGCCTGGACTAGCGGACTACGAG.

For this clone: The read ends 3 residues before the CDR3 terminus; that terminus is restored from the germline J gene. The rearrangement joins TRBV7-2 to TRBJ2-7; D is perhaps TRBD1 (5 bases). With 5 bases removed from V and 0 bases from J, the gap between germline ends came to 11 bases. This CDR3 is 14 amino acids long. In germline, CDR1 is SGHTA, CDR2 FQGNSA. The CDR3 loop is CASSRTFSSYEQYF. Incomplete CDR3 DNA: TGTGCCAGCAGCAGGACATTTAGCTCCTACGAG.

This clone was found a few times. The sequenced fragment ends 3 residues before the CDR3 boundary, so the rest is inferred from the germline J gene. The V and J genes are TRBV30 and TRBJ1-6; no definite D call. The V end was cut by 3 bases, the J end by 4 bases, with 16 bases between. CDR3 length equals 16 residues. Germline CDR1 reads GTSNPN; CDR2 reads SVGIG (reference sequence). The CDR3 here is CAWRVLEGWYNSPLHF. The part of the CDR3 DNA that was read is TGTGCCTGGAGAGTGTTGGAGGGCTGGTATAATTCACCC. The full variable domain, with the rest looked up from reference TRBV30 and TRBJ1-6, is SQTIHQWPATLVQPVGSPLSLECTVEGTSNPNLYWYRQAAGRGLQLLFYSVGIGQISSEVPQNLSASRPQDRQFILSSKKLLLSDSGFYLCAWRVLEGWYNSPLHFGNGTRLTVT.

A few counts support this clone. Read coverage stops 3 residues before the CDR3 terminus; the germline J gene supplies the remainder. The chain carries TRBV19 and TRBJ1-2; D not resolved. The CDR3 runs 12 residues. Germline V gives CDR1 LNHDA, CDR2 SQIVND (reference sequence). V shed 1 base and J shed 5 bases, with 5 bases lying between them. The CDR3 protein is CASSIGPYGYTF. The sequenced part of the CDR3 DNA is TGTGCCAGTAGTATAGGGCCATATGGC.